This T cell receptor beta chain is drawn from a study of cytomegalovirus exposure and HLA in healthy donors. The table lists this clone with a count of one. It was with 60 Vbeta and 13 Jbeta primers that the PCR ran. Using immunoSEQ multiplex PCR, the repertoire was profiled, and TCRdb retains in-frame clones only, with some absent. The table has around 140,000 clones, approximately 70% seen once. This CDR3 comprises 13 residues. From germline, CDR1 is SGHNT and CDR2 YYREEE (reference sequence). The germline V and J ends were trimmed by 6 bases and 8 bases, with 15 bases remaining between them. The sequenced sample consisted of PBMCs. V and J are TRBV5-4 and TRBJ2-1; D is undetermined. This receptor was obtained from an older woman in good health and CMV-seropositive. CDR3 nucleotide sequence: TGTGCCAGCACCTGGATCCCCCAGGATGAGCAGTTCTTC. Encoded protein: CASTWIPQDEQFF. The full variable domain, completed using reference TRBV5-4 and TRBJ2-1, is ETGVTQSPTHLIKTRGQQVTLRCSSQSGHNTVSWYQQALGQGPQFIFQYYREEENGRGNFPPRFSGLQFPNYSSELNVNALELDDSALYLCASTWIPQDEQFFGPGTRLTVL.